The rows below give T cell receptor beta chains drawn from one sample of a study of T cells after yellow fever vaccination. TCRdb redid the calling of the 5' RACE reads with MiXCR, one entry per CDR3 protein. The table lists over 120,000 distinct CDR3 sequences, less than 8.5% of them singletons. The material sequenced was CD4+ T cells sorted from PBMCs, taken 10 days after the yellow fever booster vaccination. These receptors all stem from a man between 25 and 39 years old who received the YFV17D yellow fever vaccine. Both conserved end residues are part of each CDR3. A D gene is named only where the DNA matches it firmly. Clone size is shown for a subset of rows, as once, few, many or a class of expanded clone.

CASTWAGGTDTQYF | TGTGCCAGCACCTGGGCGGGAGGGACAGATACGCAGTATTTT | TRBJ2-3 | TRBD2 | many | TRBV7-2
CASSPNSGAAFF | TGTGCCAGTAGCCCCAATTCGGGGGCAGCTTTCTTT | TRBJ1-1 | NA | few | TRBV19
CASSLTGQVKTEAFF | TGTGCCAGCAGCTTAACGGGGCAGGTGAAGACTGAAGCTTTCTTT | TRBJ1-1 | NA | NA | TRBV7-3
CASSPTAGTGELFF | TGCGCCAGCAGCCCGACAGCGGGCACCGGGGAGCTGTTTTTT | TRBJ2-2 | NA | many | TRBV4-3
CASSFWVAGKFGHTDTQYF | TGTGCCAGCAGTTTTTGGGTAGCGGGGAAATTCGGGCACACAGATACGCAGTATTTT | TRBJ2-3 | TRBD2 | NA | TRBV12-3/TRBV12-4
CASSSGLAGNTDTQYF | TGCGCCAGCAGCTCGGGACTAGCGGGGAACACAGATACGCAGTATTTT | TRBJ2-3 | TRBD2 | many | TRBV5-1
CASCVDRNNQPQHF | TGTGCCAGCTGTGTAGACAGGAACAATCAGCCCCAGCATTTT | TRBJ1-5 | NA | many | TRBV2
CSAREAYEQYF | TGCAGCGCCAGAGAGGCCTACGAGCAGTACTTC | TRBJ2-7 | NA | many | TRBV29-1
CSVGARVGYEQYF | TGCAGCGTTGGGGCCCGGGTTGGATACGAGCAGTACTTC | TRBJ2-7 | NA | NA | TRBV29-1
CASSERHPETQYF | TGTGCCAGCAGTGAAAGGCACCCAGAGACCCAGTACTTC | TRBJ2-5 | NA | many | TRBV6-1
CSASGLPSSSYEQYF | TGCAGTGCTTCAGGTCTTCCATCTAGCTCCTACGAGCAGTACTTC | TRBJ2-7 | NA | many | TRBV20-1
CASSERFTGELFF | TGCGCCAGCAGTGAGAGGTTCACCGGGGAGCTGTTTTTT | TRBJ2-2 | NA | many | TRBV10-1
CASSMTEANLTF | TGTGCCAGCAGCATGACAGAGGCGAACTTGACCTTC | TRBJ1-2 | NA | NA | TRBV7-6
CASSFGQNYEQYF | TGTGCCAGCAGTTTCGGACAGAACTACGAGCAGTACTTC | TRBJ2-7 | NA | many | TRBV12-3/TRBV12-4
CSASTATKNIQYF | TGCAGTGCTTCGACGGCCACCAAAAACATTCAGTACTTC | TRBJ2-4 | NA | many | TRBV20-1
CASSPEATSTDTQYF | TGTGCCAGCAGCCCCGAAGCGACTAGCACAGATACGCAGTATTTT | TRBJ2-3 | NA | NA | TRBV7-2
CSARDSTGPDTQYF | TGCAGTGCTAGAGATTCTACTGGGCCAGATACGCAGTATTTT | TRBJ2-3 | NA | NA | TRBV20-1
CASSALTGRTDTQYF | TGCGCCAGCAGCGCGCTGACAGGGCGCACAGATACGCAGTATTTT | TRBJ2-3 | TRBD1 | few | TRBV5-1
CASSFGGYTF | TGTGCCAGCAGTTTTGGTGGCTACACCTTC | TRBJ1-2 | NA | NA | TRBV12-3/TRBV12-4
CAIRTDRGLGETQYF | TGTGCCATCCGAACGGACAGGGGGCTGGGAGAGACCCAGTACTTC | TRBJ2-5 | TRBD1 | many | TRBV10-3
CSVMRDTEAFF | TGCAGCGTTATGAGAGACACTGAAGCTTTCTTT | TRBJ1-1 | NA | many | TRBV29-1
CASSFGLDQETQYF | TGCGCCAGCAGCTTCGGACTAGACCAAGAGACCCAGTACTTC | TRBJ2-5 | TRBD2 | many | TRBV5-1
CASTRGTYRDLGETQYF | TGTGCCAGCACCCGAGGGACATACAGGGATTTGGGCGAGACCCAGTACTTC | TRBJ2-5 | NA | many | TRBV12-3/TRBV12-4
CASSTQDTQYF | TGTGCCAGCAGCACACAAGATACGCAGTATTTT | TRBJ2-3 | NA | many | TRBV7-2
CASSQAMDRGNEKLFF | TGCGCCAGCAGCCAAGCTATGGACAGGGGGAATGAAAAACTGTTTTTT | TRBJ1-4 | TRBD1 | NA | TRBV4-3
CASRGSQGGDEQFF | TGTGCCAGCAGAGGGTCCCAGGGAGGCGATGAGCAGTTCTTC | TRBJ2-1 | NA | NA | TRBV12-3/TRBV12-4
CASSWAVSVWEKLFF | TGTGCCAGCAGTTGGGCCGTAAGCGTGTGGGAAAAACTGTTTTTT | TRBJ1-4 | NA | many | TRBV28
CATSDPRQGYDEQFF | TGTGCCACCAGTGACCCCAGACAGGGGTACGATGAGCAGTTCTTC | TRBJ2-1 | TRBD1 | many | TRBV24-1
CATSRGTYSGELFF | TGTGCCACCAGCAGAGGGACCTATTCGGGGGAGCTGTTTTTT | TRBJ2-2 | NA | many | TRBV15